The rows below give T cell receptor beta chains drawn from one sample of a study of blood T cell repertoires in COVID-19. TCRdb's table, derived via immunoSEQ multiplex PCR, lists solely in-frame clones and lacks some. Of 150,000 to 200,000 clones in the sample, about nine tenths are singletons; the top ten hold under 2.5%. Sequencing input: peripheral blood. The receptors shown here come from a man in his 70s with active or convalescent COVID-19. The CDR3 runs from the conserved cysteine through the conserved F or W. The D gene is left open where the match is weak. Size tells how often a clone was seen (once, few, many) or the class of an expanded clone, and some rows leave it out.

j_gene,d_gene,len,v_gene,abundance,CDR3aa,CDR3nt
TRBJ2-7,TRBD2,15,TRBV5-6,.,CASSLPSGSSYEQYF,TGTGCCAGCAGCTTGCCTAGCGGGAGCTCCTACGAGCAGTACTTC
TRBJ2-7,TRBD1,14,TRBV6-2/TRBV6-3,.,CASSPPGQRYEQYF,TGTGCCAGCAGTCCGCCGGGACAGCGCTACGAGCAGTACTTC
TRBJ1-3,TRBD1,15,TRBV6-5,.,CASSLTGSAGNTIYF,TGTGCCAGCAGTCTGACAGGGTCGGCTGGAAACACCATATATTTT
TRBJ2-1,.,15,TRBV4-3,.,CASSQEARSYNEQFF,TGCGCCAGCAGCCAAGAAGCCCGCTCCTACAATGAGCAGTTCTTC
TRBJ2-1,TRBD1,14,TRBV19,.,CASSTGGVRNEQFF,TGTGCCAGTAGTACAGGGGGAGTTCGAAATGAGCAGTTCTTC
TRBJ2-7,TRBD2,19,TRBV24-1,.,CATSDSTPTSGGSSYEQYF,TGTGCCACCAGTGATTCAACCCCCACTAGCGGGGGAAGCTCCTACGAGCAGTACTTC
TRBJ2-5,.,16,TRBV7-2,.,CASSFVGGAASETQYF,TGTGCCAGCAGCTTCGTGGGCGGGGCAGCGTCAGAGACCCAGTACTTC
TRBJ2-3,TRBD2,16,TRBV3-1/TRBV3-2,.,CASSQLAGGQADTQYF,TGTGCCAGCAGCCAATTAGCGGGAGGTCAGGCAGATACGCAGTATTTT
TRBJ1-1,TRBD1,15,TRBV5-6,.,CASRVALTGGTEAFF,TGTGCCAGCAGGGTGGCCCTGACAGGGGGCACTGAAGCTTTCTTT
TRBJ1-5,.,13,TRBV12-3/TRBV12-4,.,CASSLQGSGAQHF,TGTGCCAGCAGTTTGCAGGGATCGGGGGCCCAGCATTTT
TRBJ2-7,.,14,TRBV7-6,.,CASSPTTGAYEQYF,TGTGCCAGCAGCCCAACGACGGGGGCCTACGAGCAGTACTTC
TRBJ2-2,TRBD2,15,TRBV10-1,.,CASGSSGRGTGELFF,TGCGCCAGCGGTTCTAGCGGGAGAGGCACCGGGGAGCTGTTTTTT
TRBJ2-1,TRBD1,15,TRBV7-2,.,CASRRDRGVNNEQFF,TGTGCCAGCCGTAGGGACAGGGGGGTCAACAATGAGCAGTTCTTC
TRBJ1-6,.,14,TRBV15,.,CATSRERGNSPLHF,TGTGCCACCAGCAGAGAGAGGGGGAATTCACCCCTCCACTTT
TRBJ1-4,.,15,TRBV28,.,CASSLPGVANEKLFF,TGTGCCAGCAGTCTGCCGGGGGTGGCTAATGAAAAACTGTTTTTT
TRBJ1-5,TRBD1,16,TRBV19,.,CASSDRGKYSNQPQHF,TGTGCCAGTTCGGACAGGGGCAAGTATAGCAATCAGCCCCAGCATTTT
TRBJ2-3,.,15,TRBV7-2,.,CASSLALLAPDTQYF,TGTGCCAGCAGCTTAGCGCTTCTTGCGCCAGATACGCAGTATTTT
TRBJ1-2,.,15,TRBV4-3,.,CASSQMSGEGYGYTF,TGCGCCAGCAGCCAAATGTCAGGGGAGGGCTATGGCTACACCTTC
TRBJ1-3,TRBD1,16,TRBV11-2,.,CASSLTDRGPGNTIYF,TGTGCCAGCAGCCTAACCGACAGGGGGCCTGGAAACACCATATATTTT
TRBJ2-7,.,13,TRBV6-5,.,CASSRGSPYEQYF,TGTGCCAGCAGCAGAGGTAGTCCCTACGAGCAGTACTTC
TRBJ1-4,TRBD1,17,TRBV2,.,CASSEAGQGAPNEKLFF,TGTGCCAGCAGTGAAGCGGGACAGGGGGCGCCCAATGAAAAACTGTTTTTT
TRBJ1-6,.,14,TRBV6-1,.,CASSERGGGSPLHF,TGTGCCAGCAGTGAAAGGGGCGGGGGTTCACCCCTCCACTTT
TRBJ1-4,.,13,TRBV7-2,.,CASSVGANEKLFF,TGTGCCAGCTCGGTGGGAGCTAATGAAAAACTGTTTTTT
TRBJ2-6,TRBD1,20,TRBV19,.,CASSIRVSRGPWTGANVLTF,TGTGCCAGTAGTATTAGGGTATCGAGGGGGCCCTGGACTGGGGCCAACGTCCTGACTTTC
TRBJ1-5,TRBD1,15,TRBV19,.,CASSWPGQGGQPQHF,TGTGCCAGTAGTTGGCCCGGACAGGGGGGCCAGCCCCAGCATTTT
TRBJ1-4,.,16,TRBV5-1,.,CASSLGPLLTNEKLFF,TGCGCCAGCAGCTTGGGGCCCCTCCTTACTAATGAAAAACTGTTTTTT
TRBJ2-3,.,14,TRBV29-1,.,CSYRWGLRTDTQYF,TGCAGCTACCGATGGGGACTGCGCACAGATACGCAGTATTTT
TRBJ2-5,.,13,TRBV5-6,.,CASRNRVSETQYF,TGTGCCAGCAGAAACAGGGTGTCAGAGACCCAGTACTTC
TRBJ2-2,.,15,TRBV15,.,CATRPPTTDTGELFF,TGTGCCACCAGACCTCCAACTACGGACACCGGGGAGCTGTTTTTT
TRBJ1-2,TRBD1,14,TRBV29-1,once,CSVEGQGAPYGYTF,TGCAGCGTTGAAGGACAGGGGGCTCCTTATGGCTACACCTTC
TRBJ2-3,.,13,TRBV5-1,.,CASGVVGSDTQYF,TGCGCCTCGGGGGTGGTAGGTTCAGATACGCAGTATTTT
TRBJ2-2,TRBD2,19,TRBV28,.,CASSPQPLASGPDTGELFF,TGTGCCAGCAGTCCCCAACCCCTCGCTAGCGGACCCGACACCGGGGAGCTGTTTTTT
TRBJ2-3,TRBD2,13,TRBV5-1,once,CASGSGSTDTQYF,TGCGCCAGCGGGAGCGGGAGTACAGATACGCAGTATTTT
TRBJ2-4,.,13,TRBV29-1,.,CSVEEPLSNIQYF,TGCAGCGTGGAGGAGCCCCTTTCAAACATTCAGTACTTC
TRBJ2-4,.,15,TRBV28,once,CASERQASAKNIQYF,TGTGCCAGCGAAAGACAAGCTTCAGCCAAAAACATTCAGTACTTC
TRBJ2-1,.,13,TRBV9,.,CASSVDTYNEQFF,TGTGCCAGCAGCGTAGACACCTACAATGAGCAGTTCTTC
TRBJ1-6,TRBD1,16,TRBV28,once,CASSELGQENNSPLHF,TGTGCCAGCAGTGAACTCGGACAGGAGAATAATTCACCCCTCCACTTT
TRBJ2-7,.,13,TRBV6-5,.,CATTGVSSYEQYF,TGTGCCACCACGGGGGTTTCATCCTACGAGCAGTACTTC
TRBJ1-6,.,12,TRBV19,.,CASNSPNSPLHF,TGTGCCAGTAACAGTCCGAATTCACCCCTCCACTTT
TRBJ2-1,TRBD1,18,TRBV7-9,.,CASSSRVVGTGLNNEQFF,TGTGCCAGCAGCTCTCGAGTCGTTGGGACAGGGTTAAACAATGAGCAGTTCTTC
TRBJ2-7,.,15,TRBV9,.,CASSVSWGSHYEQYF,TGTGCCAGCAGCGTATCTTGGGGCAGCCACTACGAGCAGTACTTC
TRBJ2-3,.,13,TRBV30,.,CAWSHGHSLTQYF,TGTGCCTGGAGTCACGGTCATTCTTTGACGCAGTATTTT
TRBJ2-1,TRBD2,16,TRBV15,.,CATSGGLAGTGNEQFF,TGTGCCACCAGCGGAGGACTAGCGGGGACGGGCAATGAGCAGTTCTTC
TRBJ2-2,.,14,TRBV10-3,.,CAISGSRDTGELFF,TGTGCCATCAGTGGTTCCCGGGACACCGGGGAGCTGTTTTTT
TRBJ1-6,.,13,TRBV12-1,.,CASTGQGNSPLHF,TGTGCCAGCACGGGACAGGGAAATTCACCCCTCCACTTT
TRBJ1-2,.,14,TRBV5-1,.,CASSAMGAYYGYTF,TGCGCCAGCAGCGCCATGGGGGCCTACTATGGCTACACCTTC
TRBJ1-1,TRBD1,14,TRBV5-1,.,CASSLPGQGLEAFF,TGCGCCAGCAGCTTGCCGGGACAGGGCCTTGAAGCTTTCTTT
TRBJ2-7,TRBD2,15,TRBV5-6,.,CASSWGTTKIYEQYF,TGTGCCAGCAGCTGGGGGACTACTAAAATCTACGAGCAGTACTTC
TRBJ1-6,TRBD1,12,TRBV3-1/TRBV3-2,.,CAGQQGNSPLHF,TGTGCCGGCCAACAGGGGAATTCACCCCTCCACTTT
TRBJ1-5,.,17,TRBV5-6,.,CASSSPLADYSNQPQHF,TGTGCCAGCAGCTCCCCCCTGGCGGACTATAGCAATCAGCCCCAGCATTTT
TRBJ1-1,.,12,TRBV6-5,.,CASSRTVAEAFF,TGTGCCAGCAGTCGTACAGTCGCTGAAGCTTTCTTT
TRBJ1-1,.,13,TRBV7-2,.,CASSWAQNTEAFF,TGTGCCAGCAGCTGGGCGCAGAACACTGAAGCTTTCTTT
TRBJ1-5,.,13,TRBV6-5,.,CASSSRDSQPQHF,TGTGCCAGCAGTTCCAGGGACTCTCAGCCCCAGCATTTT
TRBJ1-2,.,15,TRBV14,.,CASSQNPGAGEGYTF,TGTGCCAGCAGCCAAAATCCAGGGGCTGGGGAAGGCTACACCTTC
TRBJ2-2,TRBD1,15,TRBV7-9,.,CASSLTGANTGELFF,TGTGCCAGCAGCTTGACAGGGGCGAACACCGGGGAGCTGTTTTTT
TRBJ2-1,.,14,TRBV5-4,.,CASSHSSSYNEQFF,TGTGCCAGCAGCCACAGCAGCTCCTACAATGAGCAGTTCTTC
TRBJ2-3,TRBD1,14,TRBV28,once,CASSSYRGTDTQYF,TGTGCCAGCTCCTCTTACAGGGGTACAGATACGCAGTATTTT
TRBJ2-7,.,14,TRBV6-2/TRBV6-3,.,CASSYSRGPYEQYF,TGTGCCAGCAGTTACTCACGAGGGCCCTACGAGCAGTACTTC